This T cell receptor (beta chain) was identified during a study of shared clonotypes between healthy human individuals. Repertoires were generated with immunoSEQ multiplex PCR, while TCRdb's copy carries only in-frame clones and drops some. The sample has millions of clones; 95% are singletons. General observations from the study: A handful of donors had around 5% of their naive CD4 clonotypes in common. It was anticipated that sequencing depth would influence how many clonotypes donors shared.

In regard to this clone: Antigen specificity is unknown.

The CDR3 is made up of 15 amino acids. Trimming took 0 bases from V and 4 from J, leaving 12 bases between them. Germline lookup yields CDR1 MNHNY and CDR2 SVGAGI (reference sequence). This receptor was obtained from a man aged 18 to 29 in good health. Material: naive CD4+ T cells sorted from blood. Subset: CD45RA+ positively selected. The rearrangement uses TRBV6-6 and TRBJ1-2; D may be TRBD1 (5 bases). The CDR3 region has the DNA TGTGCCAGCAGTTACTCGATCAGGGAGCCCTATGGCTACACCTTC. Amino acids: CASSYSIREPYGYTF.